Following are 10 T cell receptor beta chains from one sample sequenced in a study of control samples from healthy donors and cancer patients. The method was immunoSEQ multiplex PCR; TCRdb's version includes in-frame clones alone and lacks a portion of them. The sample contains 15,000 or so clones, more than 85% of which appear only once. The sequencing input was PBMCs. The receptors come from an elderly man with lung cancer.

The V gene is TRBV11-3, the J gene TRBJ1-2; the D gene is possibly TRBD1 (5 bases). CDR1 and CDR2 from the germline V gene are SGHNT and YENEEA. Trimming took off 3 bases at V and 7 bases at J, with 15 bases between the two ends. The CDR3 sequence is 14 residues long. In nucleotides, the CDR3 is TGTGCCAGCAGCTTCCGGACGGGGGAGGGTGGCTACACCTTC. Residues: CASSFRTGEGGYTF.

This chain links TRBV24-1 with TRBJ1-5; 9 positions match TRBD1. The V segment lost 2 bases and the J segment 0 bases; nucleotides outside the gene matches: 7. Per the germline V gene, CDR1 is KGHDR and CDR2 is SFDVKD. This CDR3 contains 18 residues. The CDR3 protein is CATSDSRADRGSNQPQHF. Here the CDR3 DNA reads TGTGCCACCAGTGATTCCCGCGCGGACAGGGGTAGCAATCAGCCCCAGCATTTT.

The chain links TRBV20-1 to TRBJ1-1, with D unclear. The CDR3 has 11 amino acids. The germline V gene encodes CDR1 DFQATT and CDR2 SNEGSKA (reference sequence). The CDR3 sequence is CRPWEDTEAFF. In nucleotides, the CDR3 is TGCAGACCTTGGGAGGACACTGAAGCTTTCTTT.

The rearrangement uses TRBV9 and TRBJ1-1; D is unclear. V was shortened by 3 bases and J by 1 base, with 10 bases between the two germline ends. This CDR3 contains 14 residues. Germline loops: CDR1 SGDLS, CDR2 YYNGEE. CDR3 sequence reads: CASSASGENTEAFF. DNA for the CDR3: TGTGCCAGCAGCGCAAGCGGCGAGAACACTGAAGCTTTCTTT.

The rearrangement uses TRBV5-6 and TRBJ1-1; unclear D gene. The CDR3 has 15 amino acids. V was pared by 5 bases and J by 0 bases, with 14 bases between. Germline V gene sequence: CDR1 SGHDT, CDR2 YYEEEE. This CDR3 reads CASRYFEVVNTEAFF. DNA of the CDR3: TGTGCCAGCAGGTATTTTGAGGTCGTGAACACTGAAGCTTTCTTT.

This clone was seen just once. This sequence joins TRBV6-1 and TRBJ1-4; no definite D call. CDR1 and CDR2 (germline): MNHNS, SASEGT. Deletions cut 0 bases from V and 9 bases from J, with 14 bases between. The CDR3 contains 15 residues. DNA for the CDR3: TGTGCCAGCAGTGAAGCCCAGATCGTGAGGAAAAAACTGTTTTTT. This sequence encodes CASSEAQIVRKKLFF.

The J gene is TRBJ1-2, the V gene TRBV27; D unresolved. Germline-derived CDR1 and CDR2 are MNHEY and SMNVEV (reference sequence). V lost 6 bases to trimming and J lost 7 bases, with 15 bases between them. The CDR3 is 13 amino acids. The chain's CDR3 is CASRMWGFGGYTF. The CDR3, as DNA: TGTGCCAGCAGAATGTGGGGTTTTGGTGGCTACACCTTC.

V usage is TRBV2 and J usage is TRBJ2-3; D not certain. Germline V gene data show CDR1 as SNHLY and CDR2 as FYNNEI. With 9 bases removed from V and 0 bases from J, the gap between germline ends came to 7 bases. The CDR3 has 12 residues. The CDR3 region is CASRYSTDTQYF. The CDR3 DNA is TGTGCCAGTCGGTACAGCACAGATACGCAGTATTTT.

This chain joins TRBV19 and TRBJ2-6; possibly TRBD2 for D (6 bases). V was pared by 4 bases and J by 2 bases, with 6 bases between. The CDR3 has 14 residues. CDR1 is LNHDA and CDR2 is SQIVND in the germline V gene (reference sequence). DNA for the CDR3: TGTGCCAGTAGTACTAGCGCTGGGGCCAACGTCCTGACTTTC. Translated, it gives CASSTSAGANVLTF.

The chain joins TRBV14 to TRBJ2-2; D perhaps matches TRBD2 (5 bases). Germline V gene lookup returns CDR1 SGHDN and CDR2 FVKESK. V was trimmed by 1 base and J by 0 bases, leaving 9 bases between them. This CDR3 is 16 amino acids long. CDR3 in amino acids: CASSQVSGTNTGELFF. DNA for the CDR3: TGTGCCAGCAGCCAAGTATCGGGAACGAACACCGGGGAGCTGTTTTTT. Variable domain in full (rest from reference TRBV14 and TRBJ2-2): EAGVTQFPSHSVIEKGQTVTLRCDPISGHDNLYWYRRVMGKEIKFLLHFVKESKQDESGMPNNRFLAERTGGTYSTLKVQPAELEDSGVYFCASSQVSGTNTGELFFGEGSRLTVL.